The 28 T cell receptor beta chains presented below share a single source sample, sequenced in a study of regulatory T cells in long-lasting Graves disease. The time point is: persistent/refractory GD, antithyroid drugs over 5 years with positive TRAb. There was RNA extracted from PBMCs, and the TCR library was made from it. iRepertoire HTBI primers and Arm-PCR of CDR3 regions built TCR beta libraries. TCRdb reprocessed the multiplex PCR reads via MiXCR and lists one record per CDR3 protein. The table lists more than 300,000 distinct CDR3 sequences, around 20% of them singletons. The specimen comprised peripheral blood mononuclear cells (PBMCs), sampled when the disease was refractory, from a patient treated with antithyroid drugs. The receptors stem from a female donor with Graves disease.

This clonotype has ten or more counts. The rearrangement joins TRBV2 to TRBJ2-7; TRBD1 aligns across 10 bases. CDR1 is SNHLY, CDR2 FYNNEI, per germline. This CDR3 is built from 12 residues. The trim removed 11 bases at V and 3 bases at J, leaving 4 bases unmatched. The CDR3 coding sequence is TGTGCCGGTGGACAGGGGGTCTACGAGCAGTACTTC. This encodes CAGGQGVYEQYF.

The rearrangement uses TRBV7-3 and TRBJ1-6; D is unclear. V lost 11 bases and J lost 8, with 16 bases in between. Germline V lookup: CDR1 SGHTA, CDR2 FQGTGA. This CDR3 comprises 13 residues. The CDR3 sequence: CASGRTRDSPLHF. Here the CDR3 DNA reads TGTGCCTCCGGGAGGACGAGGGATTCACCCCTCCACTTT.

There are many counts of this clonotype. The chain uses TRBV11-2 and TRBJ1-5, with D hard to call. Trimming cost V 0 bases and J 0 bases, with 9 bases left between them. The CDR3 is made up of 16 amino acids. CDR1 is SGHAT and CDR2 is FQNNGV in the germline V gene. The CDR3 nucleotides are TGTGCCAGCAGCTTAGACTCAGCCCTTAGCAATCAGCCCCAGCATTTT. Translated: CASSLDSALSNQPQHF.

The V call is TRBV19, the J call TRBJ1-5; D is uncertain. The CDR3 is 12 residues long. Germline values: CDR1 LNHDA, CDR2 SQIVND (reference sequence). V dropped 6 bases and J dropped 3 bases, with 6 bases sitting between them. DNA for the CDR3: TGTGCCAGTAGGGAGATCAATCAGCCCCAGCATTTT. Protein sequence: CASREINQPQHF.

This clonotype occurred many times. Compared with germline, one end of the junction differs, possibly owing to a read error. CDR3 in amino acids: CASSERGPLF. The CDR3 DNA follows: TGTGCCAGCAGTGAGAGGGGACCCCTCTTT. The chain combines TRBV2 with TRBJ1-1; D is perhaps TRBD1 (5 bases). Germline values: CDR1 SNHLY, CDR2 FYNNEI. This CDR3 is 10 amino acids long.

This clonotype has only one observation. The chain is built from TRBV28 and TRBJ1-5; the match to TRBD1 covers 9 bases. The V and J ends lost 7 bases and 0 bases, in that order; junction bases with no gene match: 7. Germline lookup yields CDR1 MDHEN and CDR2 SYDVKM. There are 16 residues in the CDR3. Here the CDR3 reads CASTGTGRDSNQPQHF. The CDR3 DNA is TGTGCCAGCACCGGGACAGGGCGGGATAGCAATCAGCCCCAGCATTTT. Full variable domain (missing parts from reference TRBV28 and TRBJ1-5): DVKVTQSSRYLVKRTGEKVFLECVQDMDHENMFWYRQDPGLGLRLIYFSYDVKMKEKGDIPEGYSVSREKKERFSLILESASTNQTSMYLCASTGTGRDSNQPQHFGDGTRLSIL.

In its sample, this clonotype was seen many times. This chain connects TRBV2 to TRBJ2-7; D remains unclear. The germline V gene encodes CDR1 SNHLY and CDR2 FYNNEI. The germline V and J ends were trimmed by 2 bases and 9 bases, with 11 bases remaining between them. CDR3 length equals 12 residues. Here the CDR3 reads CASSELQISQYF. The CDR3 DNA is TGTGCCAGCAGTGAACTCCAAATTTCGCAGTACTTC. Filled out from reference TRBV2 and TRBJ2-7, the complete variable domain reads EPEVTQTPSHQVTQMGQEVILRCVPISNHLYFYWYRQILGQKVEFLVSFYNNEISEKSEIFDDQFSVERPDGSNFTLKIRSTKLEDSAMYFCASSELQISQYFGPGTRLTVT.

This clonotype was counted between two and nine times. The chain recombines TRBV25-1 with TRBJ1-1; D remains ambiguous. CDR1 and CDR2 from the germline V gene are MGHDK and SYGVNS. This CDR3 is 13 amino acids long. V was shortened by 5 bases and J by 6 bases, with 13 bases between the two germline ends. CDR3 coding DNA: TGTGCCAGCAGTACCCAAGGGCGGGCTGAAGCTTTCTTT. It codes for CASSTQGRAEAFF.

The table lists this clonotype with many counts. The CDR3 DNA is TGTGCCAGCAGCTTAATGTGTAGTCAGCCCCAGCATTTT. Encoded protein: CASSLMCSQPQHF. The chain employs TRBV7-3 and TRBJ1-5; unclear D gene. Deletions cut 1 base from V and 6 bases from J, with 7 bases between. Germline V gene data show CDR1 as SGHTA and CDR2 as FQGTGA. The CDR3 consists of 13 residues.

This clonotype showed up many times. V gene TRBV7-9 combines with J gene TRBJ2-5; D is ambiguous. Trimming took 1 base from V and 1 from J, leaving 10 bases between them. This CDR3 spans 15 amino acids. The germline gives CDR1 SEHNR, CDR2 FQNEAQ (reference sequence). CDR3 in DNA: TGTGCCAGCAGCTTAGAAGGATTGCCCCAAGAGACCCAGTACTTC. Its translation: CASSLEGLPQETQYF.

In its sample, this clonotype was seen many times. This chain uses TRBV27 with TRBJ1-2; 9 nucleotides agree with TRBD1. Looked up from germline, CDR1 is MNHEY and CDR2 is SMNVEV (reference sequence). CDR3 length equals 16 residues. The ends lost 5 bases at V and 12 bases at J; junction bases unmatched: 19. The CDR3 sequence: CASSPQPGQGRLWDTF. CDR3 nucleotides: TGTGCCAGCAGTCCCCAACCGGGACAGGGCCGGCTATGGGACACCTTC.

This clonotype was recorded many times. The rearrangement joins TRBV28 to TRBJ2-7; 8 bases align to TRBD1. Trimming took 7 bases from V and 7 from J; bases not matched to a gene: 9. The CDR3 is 13 amino acids. Germline loops: CDR1 MDHEN, CDR2 SYDVKM. The CDR3 coding sequence is TGTGCCAGCAAACAGGGGGTTTTGCGGGAGCAGTACTTC. It encodes CASKQGVLREQYF.

This clonotype was observed many times. The chain joins TRBV28 to TRBJ2-5; 10 bases match TRBD2. Germline-derived CDR1 and CDR2 are MDHEN and SYDVKM. The CDR3 spans 15 residues. The V and J ends lost 4 bases and 2 bases, in that order; junction bases with no gene match: 4. CDR3 DNA sequence: TGTGCCAGCAGTTCCCAACTAGCGGGACAAGAGACCCAGTACTTC. It encodes CASSSQLAGQETQYF.

This clonotype was counted many times. The gene calls are TRBV10-3 and TRBJ2-5, with D uncertain. CDR1 ENHRY and CDR2 SYGVKD come from the germline V gene. The CDR3 totals 12 residues. V shed 3 bases and J shed 5 bases, with 7 bases lying between them. The CDR3 sequence: CAISDHYETQYF. DNA of the CDR3: TGTGCCATCAGTGATCATTACGAGACCCAGTACTTC.

This clonotype has just a few counts. V is TRBV30 and J is TRBJ1-5; perhaps TRBD1 as D (5 bases). V was trimmed by 0 bases and J by 6 bases, leaving 21 bases between them. CDR1 and CDR2 (germline): GTSNPN, SVGIG (reference sequence). This CDR3 has 17 amino acids. The DNA of the CDR3 is TGTGCCTGGAGTGTAGGGGTTAGCGGTCTTATTATTCAGCCCCAGCATTTT. Its protein is CAWSVGVSGLIIQPQHF. Full variable domain (remainder filled in from reference TRBV30 and TRBJ1-5): SQTIHQWPATLVQPVGSPLSLECTVEGTSNPNLYWYRQAAGRGLQLLFYSVGIGQISSEVPQNLSASRPQDRQFILSSKKLLLSDSGFYLCAWSVGVSGLIIQPQHFGDGTRLSIL.

The chain combines TRBV12-3 or TRBV12-4 with TRBJ1-5, with TRBD1 identical over 9 bases. Trimming cost V 6 bases and J 7 bases; bases outside gene matches: 4. This CDR3 comprises 13 residues. CDR3 region: CASRRDRAQPQHF. The CDR3 DNA reads TGTGCCAGCAGACGGGACAGGGCCCAGCCCCAGCATTTT.

The chain couples TRBV5-1 to TRBJ2-7; unclear D gene. This CDR3 has 14 residues. Trimming stripped 1 base from V and 6 bases from J, with 14 bases between. Germline loops: CDR1 SGHRS, CDR2 YFSETQ. For the CDR3, the DNA is TGCGCCAGCAGCTTGAAAGGGCCCAACGGCGAGCAGTACTTC. The encoded protein is CASSLKGPNGEQYF.

At least ten counts were recorded for this clonotype. CDR3 sequence: CASSGEEKLFF. In DNA, the CDR3 is TGTGCCAGCAGTGGAGAAGAAAAACTGTTTTTT. This chain connects TRBV2 to TRBJ1-4; D remains ambiguous. The CDR3 has 11 amino acids. V was cut by 4 bases and J by 8 bases, with 5 bases left in between. CDR1 and CDR2 from the germline V gene are SNHLY and FYNNEI.

This clonotype was picked up many times. The rearrangement joins TRBV5-1 to TRBJ2-2, with D perhaps matching TRBD2 (6 bases). CDR3 length equals 15 residues. CDR1 is SGHRS and CDR2 is YFSETQ in the germline V gene. V was clipped by 0 bases and J by 6 bases, with 12 bases between them. The CDR3 reads CASSLVGGQSGELFF. The CDR3 DNA is TGCGCCAGCAGCTTGGTAGGAGGGCAGTCCGGGGAGCTGTTTTTT.

This clonotype was counted a few times. In DNA form, the CDR3 reads TGTGCCAGCAGCGTAGGGAGCAGCCTCCAAGAGACCCAGTACTTC. Translation: CASSVGSSLQETQYF. The chain links TRBV9 to TRBJ2-5; D ambiguous. The ends were cut back, 0 bases at V and 1 base at J, with 10 bases in the middle. Germline V lookup: CDR1 SGDLS, CDR2 YYNGEE. The CDR3 has 15 residues.

V is TRBV27 and J is TRBJ2-3; D remains ambiguous. V lost 6 bases, J lost 2 bases, and 15 bases lay in between. Germline V gene data show CDR1 as MNHEY and CDR2 as SMNVEV (reference sequence). The CDR3 is 15 residues long. The CDR3 DNA sequence: TGTGCCAGCAGCCTATTGGCTCTGATCACAGATACGCAGTATTTT. It specifies CASSLLALITDTQYF.

The chain uses TRBV6-9 and TRBJ1-1; D ambiguous. Germline lookup yields CDR1 MNHGY and CDR2 SVAAGI. This CDR3 has 15 amino acids. V was pared by 2 bases and J by 0 bases, with 10 bases between. CDR3 nucleotides: TGTGCCAGCAGTTATGGCACAGTAATGAACACTGAAGCTTTCTTT. Translating it yields CASSYGTVMNTEAFF.

The gene calls are TRBV4-1 and TRBJ1-4; 8 bases are shared with TRBD1. Germline V gene lookup returns CDR1 MGHRA and CDR2 YSYEKL. The junction had 21 bases not matched to a gene; V was cut back by 4 bases and J by 2 bases. This CDR3 comprises 21 residues. CDR3 amino acids: CASSPSRTGLVRDSTNEKLFF. CDR3 in DNA: TGCGCCAGCAGCCCATCCCGGACAGGGTTAGTCAGGGATTCGACTAATGAAAAACTGTTTTTT.

Only a few counts were recorded for this clonotype. J is TRBJ1-1 and V is TRBV7-3, with D possibly matching TRBD1 (6 bases). V shed 5 bases and J shed 6 bases, with 28 bases lying between them. The germline CDR1 and CDR2 sequences are SGHTA and FQGTGA. The CDR3 totals 18 residues. The CDR3 spells CASSPQVWAGERDAEAFF. The CDR3 DNA follows: TGTGCCAGCAGCCCCCAGGTTTGGGCAGGGGAAAGGGACGCTGAAGCTTTCTTT.

This clonotype was found a few times. The J gene is TRBJ1-4, the V gene TRBV5-1; 11 bases align to TRBD1. V shed 4 bases, J shed 0 bases, and the junction held 8 bases outside the gene matches. Germline CDR1 is SGHRS and CDR2 is YFSETQ. The CDR3 extends over 18 amino acids. CDR3 sequence reads: CASSEDRGRATTNEKLFF. The CDR3 region has the DNA TGCGCCAGCAGCGAGGACAGGGGGCGGGCGACAACTAATGAAAAACTGTTTTTT.

The rearrangement links TRBV20-1 to TRBJ2-3, with 11 positions matching TRBD1. With 7 bases clipped from V and 7 bases from J, the junction kept 7 bases outside the gene matches. The CDR3 is made up of 13 amino acids. Germline CDR1 is DFQATT and CDR2 is SNEGSKA (reference sequence). The CDR3 here is CSGSGQGVYTQYF. The CDR3 bases are TGCAGTGGCTCGGGACAGGGGGTTTATACGCAGTATTTT.

This clonotype has a count of ten or more. The genes are TRBV28 and TRBJ2-2; 10 nucleotides agree with TRBD1. The CDR3 covers 17 residues. V shed 2 bases, J shed 6 bases, and the junction held 9 bases outside the gene matches. Germline values: CDR1 MDHEN, CDR2 SYDVKM. In DNA form, the CDR3 reads TGTGCCAGCAGTTTAGCCGGACAGGGGGATCTGGCCGGGGAGCTGTTTTTT. Translation gives CASSLAGQGDLAGELFF.

This clonotype was detected many times. This rearrangement joins TRBV18 to TRBJ1-4, with D possibly being TRBD1 (5 bases). The CDR3 length is 16 residues. V was trimmed by 3 bases and J by 0 bases, leaving 11 bases between them. Germline lookup yields CDR1 KGHSH and CDR2 LQKENI. The CDR3 loop reads CASSPREGSTNEKLFF. CDR3 nucleotide sequence: TGTGCCAGCTCACCTCGAGAGGGGTCAACTAATGAAAAACTGTTTTTT.